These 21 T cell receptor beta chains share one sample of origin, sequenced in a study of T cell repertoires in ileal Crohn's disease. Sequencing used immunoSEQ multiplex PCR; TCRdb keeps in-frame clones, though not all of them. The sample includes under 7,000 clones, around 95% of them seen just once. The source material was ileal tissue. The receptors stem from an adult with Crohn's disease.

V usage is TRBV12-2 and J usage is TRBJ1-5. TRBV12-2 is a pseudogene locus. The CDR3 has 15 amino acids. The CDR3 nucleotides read TGTGCAAGTCGCTTAGCGCGAGAGTGGAGGCAGCCCCAGCATTTT. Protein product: CASRLAREWRQPQHF.

This CDR3 reads CASSRLLAGADTGELFF. The DNA for the CDR3 is TGTGCCAGCAGCCGCCTACTAGCGGGCGCTGACACCGGGGAGCTGTTTTTT. The V and J genes are TRBV4-2 and TRBJ2-2; 9 positions agree with TRBD2. Germline trimming cut 4 bases from V and 3 bases from J; bases unmatched to any gene: 9. The V gene's germline CDR1 is LGHNA and CDR2 YNFKEQ. This CDR3 spans 17 amino acids.

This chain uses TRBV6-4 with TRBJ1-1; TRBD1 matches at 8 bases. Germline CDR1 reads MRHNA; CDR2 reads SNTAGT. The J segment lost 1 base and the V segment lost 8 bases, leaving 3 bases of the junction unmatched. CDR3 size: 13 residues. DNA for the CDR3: TGTGCCAGCTTAGGGACAGGGAACACTGAAGCTTTCTTT. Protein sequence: CASLGTGNTEAFF.

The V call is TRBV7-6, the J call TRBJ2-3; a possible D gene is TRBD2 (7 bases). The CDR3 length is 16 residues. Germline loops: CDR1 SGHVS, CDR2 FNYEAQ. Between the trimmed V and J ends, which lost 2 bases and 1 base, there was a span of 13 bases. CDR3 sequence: CASSLRGGGGTDTQYF. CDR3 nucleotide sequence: TGTGCCAGCAGCTTAAGGGGAGGGGGGGGCACAGATACGCAGTATTTT. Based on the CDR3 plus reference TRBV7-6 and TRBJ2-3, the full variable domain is GAGVSQSPRYKVTKRGQDVALRCDPISGHVSLYWYRQALGQGPEFLTYFNYEAQQDKSGLPNDRFSAERPEGSISTLTIQRTEQRDSAMYRCASSLRGGGGTDTQYFGPGTRLTVL.

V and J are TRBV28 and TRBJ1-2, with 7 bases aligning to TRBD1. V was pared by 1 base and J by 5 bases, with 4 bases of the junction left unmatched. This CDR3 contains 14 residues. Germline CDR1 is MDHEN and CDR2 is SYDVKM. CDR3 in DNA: TGTGCCAGCAGTTTATTTGTCAGGGGGTATGGCTACACCTTC. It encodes CASSLFVRGYGYTF.

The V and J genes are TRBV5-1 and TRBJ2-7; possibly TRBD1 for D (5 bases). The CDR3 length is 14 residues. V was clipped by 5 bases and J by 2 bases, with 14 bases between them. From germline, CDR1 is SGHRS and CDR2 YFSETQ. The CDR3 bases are TGCGCCAGCAGTAGGGCGGACACCCCCTACGAGCAGTACTTC. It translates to CASSRADTPYEQYF.

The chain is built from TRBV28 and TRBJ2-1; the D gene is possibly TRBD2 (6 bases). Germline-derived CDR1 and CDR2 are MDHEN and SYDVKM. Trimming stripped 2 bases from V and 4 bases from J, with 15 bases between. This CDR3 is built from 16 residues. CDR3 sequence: CASSLGGARFYNEQFF. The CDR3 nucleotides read TGTGCCAGCAGTTTAGGCGGGGCACGATTTTACAATGAGCAGTTCTTC.

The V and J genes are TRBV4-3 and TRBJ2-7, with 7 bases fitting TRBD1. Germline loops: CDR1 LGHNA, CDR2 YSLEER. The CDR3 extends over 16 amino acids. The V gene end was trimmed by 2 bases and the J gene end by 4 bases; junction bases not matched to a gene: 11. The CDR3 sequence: CASSQFWGQQLYEQYF. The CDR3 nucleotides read TGCGCCAGCAGCCAATTCTGGGGACAGCAACTATACGAGCAGTACTTC.

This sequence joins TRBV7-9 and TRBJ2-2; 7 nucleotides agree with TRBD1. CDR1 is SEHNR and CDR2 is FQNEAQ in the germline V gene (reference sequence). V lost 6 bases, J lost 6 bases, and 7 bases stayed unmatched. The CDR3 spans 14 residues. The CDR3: CASRTGPGAGELFF. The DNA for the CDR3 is TGTGCCAGCAGGACAGGGCCTGGGGCCGGGGAGCTGTTTTTT.

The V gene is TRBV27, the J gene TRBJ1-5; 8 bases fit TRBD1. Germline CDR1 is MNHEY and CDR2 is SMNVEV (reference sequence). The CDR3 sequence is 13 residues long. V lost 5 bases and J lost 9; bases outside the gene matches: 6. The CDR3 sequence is CASSRRGQGPQHF. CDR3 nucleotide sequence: TGTGCCAGCAGTCGCAGGGGGCAGGGGCCCCAGCATTTT.

The CDR3 protein is CASSLTEYEQYF. The CDR3 region has the DNA TGTGCCAGCTCGCTTACGGAGTACGAGCAGTACTTC. V and J are TRBV18 and TRBJ2-7, with D unresolved. The CDR3 runs to 12 residues. Germline CDR1 is KGHSH and CDR2 is LQKENI. Trimming left V 6 bases short and J 4 bases short, with 10 bases between.

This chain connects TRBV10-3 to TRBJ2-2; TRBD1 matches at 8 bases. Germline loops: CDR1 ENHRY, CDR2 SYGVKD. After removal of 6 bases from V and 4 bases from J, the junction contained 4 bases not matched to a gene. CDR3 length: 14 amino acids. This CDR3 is CAISVDRGTGELFF. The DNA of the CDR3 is TGTGCCATCAGCGTAGACAGGGGCACCGGGGAGCTGTTTTTT.

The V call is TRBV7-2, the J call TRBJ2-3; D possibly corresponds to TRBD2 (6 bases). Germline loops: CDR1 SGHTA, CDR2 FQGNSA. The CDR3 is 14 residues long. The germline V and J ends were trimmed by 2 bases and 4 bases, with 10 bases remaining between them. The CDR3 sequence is CASSLRGDADTQYF. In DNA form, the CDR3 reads TGTGCCAGCAGCTTACGCGGGGACGCAGATACGCAGTATTTT.

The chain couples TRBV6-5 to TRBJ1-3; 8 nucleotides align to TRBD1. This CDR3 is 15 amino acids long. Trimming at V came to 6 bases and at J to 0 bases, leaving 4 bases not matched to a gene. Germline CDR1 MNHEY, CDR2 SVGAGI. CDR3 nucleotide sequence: TGTGCCAGCAGGACTACAGGGGGCTCTGGAAACACCATATATTTT. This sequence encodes CASRTTGGSGNTIYF.

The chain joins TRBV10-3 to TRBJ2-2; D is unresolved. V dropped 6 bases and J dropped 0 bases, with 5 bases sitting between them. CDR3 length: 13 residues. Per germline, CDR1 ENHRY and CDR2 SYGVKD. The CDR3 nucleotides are TGTGCCATCAGCACTCCGAACACCGGGGAGCTGTTTTTT. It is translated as CAISTPNTGELFF.

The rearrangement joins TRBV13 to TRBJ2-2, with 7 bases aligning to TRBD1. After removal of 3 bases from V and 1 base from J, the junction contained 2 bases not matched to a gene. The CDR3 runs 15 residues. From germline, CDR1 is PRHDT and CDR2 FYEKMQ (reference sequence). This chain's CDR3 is CASSFRTGNTGELFF. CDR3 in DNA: TGTGCCAGCAGCTTTAGGACAGGGAACACCGGGGAGCTGTTTTTT.

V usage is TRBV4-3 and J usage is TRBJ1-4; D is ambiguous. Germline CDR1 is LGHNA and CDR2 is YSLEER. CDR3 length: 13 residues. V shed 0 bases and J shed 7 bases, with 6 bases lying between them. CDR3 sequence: CASSQDYGEKLFF. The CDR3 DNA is TGCGCCAGCAGCCAAGACTATGGTGAAAAACTGTTTTTT.

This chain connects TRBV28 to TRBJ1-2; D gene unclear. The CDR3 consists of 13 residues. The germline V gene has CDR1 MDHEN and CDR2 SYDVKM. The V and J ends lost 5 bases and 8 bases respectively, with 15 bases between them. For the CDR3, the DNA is TGTGCCAGCAGTCCACCGGGGATGGAGGGCTACACCTTC. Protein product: CASSPPGMEGYTF.

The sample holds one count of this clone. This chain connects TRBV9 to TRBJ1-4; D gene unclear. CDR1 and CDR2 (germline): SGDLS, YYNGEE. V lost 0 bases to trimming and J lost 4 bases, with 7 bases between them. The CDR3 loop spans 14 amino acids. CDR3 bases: TGTGCCAGCAGCGTAGCTTCCAGTAATGAAAAACTGTTTTTT. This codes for CASSVASSNEKLFF.

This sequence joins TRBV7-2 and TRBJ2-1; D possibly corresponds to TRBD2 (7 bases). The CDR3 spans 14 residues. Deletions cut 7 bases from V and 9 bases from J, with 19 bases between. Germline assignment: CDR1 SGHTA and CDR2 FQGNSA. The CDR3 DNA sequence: TGTGCCAGCATCCCCCGGTGGGGGGGCTTTGAGCAGTTCTTC. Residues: CASIPRWGGFEQFF. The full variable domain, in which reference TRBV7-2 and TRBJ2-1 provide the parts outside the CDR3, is GAGVSQSPSNKVTEKGKDVELRCDPISGHTALYWYRQSLGQGLEFLIYFQGNSAPDKSGLPSDRFSAERTGGSVSTLTIQRTQQEDSAVYLCASIPRWGGFEQFFGPGTRLTVL.

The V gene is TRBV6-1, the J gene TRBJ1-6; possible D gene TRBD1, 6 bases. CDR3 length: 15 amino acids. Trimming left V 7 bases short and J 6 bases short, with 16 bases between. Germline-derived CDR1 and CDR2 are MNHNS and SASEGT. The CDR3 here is CASKEGDLTNSPLHF. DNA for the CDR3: TGTGCCAGCAAAGAGGGGGACCTAACTAATTCACCCCTCCACTTT.